Below, 24 T cell receptor beta chains from the same sample are listed, as sequenced in a study of blood T cells in healthy people across ages. A J-beta primer mix and a sample-barcoded 5' primer were used in a second PCR of roughly 6 to 12 cycles. TCRdb recomputed calls from the 5' RACE reads with MiXCR, one row per CDR3 protein. Of around 1,900,000 distinct CDR3 sequences listed, more than 35% were seen once; the top ten hold under 25%. The sequenced sample was blood. The receptors here all came from a human donor in good health.

There are a few counts of this clonotype. The chain joins TRBV5-1 to TRBJ2-5; D remains unclear. The V end was cut by 2 bases, the J end by 2 bases, with 16 bases between. The CDR3 spans 16 residues. Germline lookup yields CDR1 SGHRS and CDR2 YFSETQ. The CDR3 is CASSLRTVGKQETQYF. The CDR3 DNA reads TGCGCCAGCAGCTTACGTACAGTTGGCAAACAAGAGACCCAGTACTTC.

This chain joins TRBV20-1 and TRBJ2-1, with D unresolved. The CDR3 has 14 amino acids. From germline, CDR1 is DFQATT and CDR2 SNEGSKA (reference sequence). Trimming cost V 5 bases and J 3 bases, with 14 bases left between them. In DNA form, the CDR3 reads TGCAGTGCTCCCGACCCCGGGCTCTACAATGAGCAGTTCTTC. This sequence encodes CSAPDPGLYNEQFF.

This clonotype was seen only a few times. V gene TRBV7-2 combines with J gene TRBJ2-7; 8 nucleotides align to TRBD1. V trimming: 5 bases; J trimming: 0 bases; junction bases outside the gene matches: 9. Germline CDR1 SGHTA, CDR2 FQGNSA. The CDR3 sequence is 16 residues long. The CDR3 DNA reads TGTGCCAGCAGCCAAGGACAGGGTGTAATCTCCTACGAGCAGTACTTC. Its translation is CASSQGQGVISYEQYF.

This clonotype was seen only a few times. V is TRBV7-6 and J is TRBJ1-6; 10 bases agree with TRBD1. This CDR3 contains 15 residues. V lost 5 bases, J lost 7 bases, and 5 bases stayed unmatched. Germline loops: CDR1 SGHVS, CDR2 FNYEAQ. The CDR3 coding sequence is TGTGCCAGCAGCGCCCGGACAGGGGGGAATTCACCCCTCCACTTT. This encodes CASSARTGGNSPLHF.

The chain combines TRBV5-1 with TRBJ2-7; D ambiguous. This CDR3 has 16 residues. The germline CDR1 and CDR2 sequences are SGHRS and YFSETQ. V was cut by 3 bases and J by 5 bases, with 21 bases left in between. CDR3 bases: TGCGCCAGCAGCTACACCTCGACCGATGAATGGGACGAGCAGTACTTC. It specifies CASSYTSTDEWDEQYF. The full variable domain, in which reference TRBV5-1 and TRBJ2-7 provide the parts outside the CDR3, is KAGVTQTPRYLIKTRGQQVTLSCSPISGHRSVSWYQQTPGQGLQFLFEYFSETQRNKGNFPGRFSGRQFSNSRSEMNVSTLELGDSALYLCASSYTSTDEWDEQYFGPGTRLTVT.

The chain couples TRBV4-2 to TRBJ2-1; a weak D match, TRBD2 (7 bases). CDR1 is LGHNA, CDR2 YNFKEQ, per germline. This CDR3 is built from 17 residues. Trimming removed 0 bases from V and 7 bases from J, with 19 bases in between. Here the CDR3 reads CASSQDGPRGPLNEQFF. CDR3 sequence (DNA): TGTGCCAGCAGCCAAGACGGTCCGCGGGGGCCATTAAATGAGCAGTTCTTC.

V and J are TRBV6-5 and TRBJ2-2; no firm D call. Trimming cost V 1 base and J 0 bases, with 6 bases left between them. CDR1 and CDR2 (germline): MNHEY, SVGAGI. The CDR3 totals 15 residues. CDR3 nucleotides: TGTGCCAGCAGTTACTGGACGGCGAACACCGGGGAGCTGTTTTTT. Amino acids: CASSYWTANTGELFF.

The chain links TRBV6-1 to TRBJ2-6; D perhaps matches TRBD1 (6 bases). V lost 7 bases and J 2 bases, leaving 21 bases between the germline ends. CDR3 length: 18 amino acids. The germline V gene has CDR1 MNHNS and CDR2 SASEGT. For the CDR3, the DNA is TGTGCCAGCAAGGCAGGTCGTGGACAGCCCCCTGGGGCCAACGTCCTGACTTTC. Encoded protein: CASKAGRGQPPGANVLTF.

The chain couples TRBV28 to TRBJ2-5, with D perhaps TRBD1 (6 bases). Trimming took 5 bases from V and 4 from J, leaving 20 bases between them. The CDR3 contains 16 residues. CDR1 and CDR2 (germline): MDHEN, SYDVKM. The CDR3 bases are TGTGCCAGCAGTCCCAGGGGACCGTCATTAATAGAGACCCAGTACTTC. Translated, it gives CASSPRGPSLIETQYF.

The J gene is TRBJ1-6, the V gene TRBV11-2; D unclear. Germline-derived CDR1 and CDR2 are SGHAT and FQNNGV. The CDR3 covers 15 residues. Trimming removed 3 bases at V and 3 bases at J, with 9 bases between. As DNA, the CDR3 is TGTGCCAGCAGCTTTCGATCAGACTATAATTCACCCCTCCACTTT. It encodes CASSFRSDYNSPLHF.

The genes are TRBV7-2 and TRBJ1-1; unclear D gene. CDR3 length: 15 residues. Between the trimmed V and J ends, which lost 2 bases and 0 bases, there was a span of 10 bases. Germline V gives CDR1 SGHTA, CDR2 FQGNSA. For the CDR3, the DNA is TGTGCCAGCAGCTTATGGGGTGACATGAACACTGAAGCTTTCTTT. Amino acids: CASSLWGDMNTEAFF.

This chain links TRBV5-6 with TRBJ1-2, with D perhaps matching TRBD1 (6 bases). The germline V gene has CDR1 SGHDT and CDR2 YYEEEE. V was pared by 4 bases and J by 0 bases, with 10 bases between. This CDR3 is 14 amino acids long. This CDR3 reads CASSDGTPNYGYTF. Written as DNA, the CDR3 is TGTGCCAGCAGCGACGGGACACCTAACTATGGCTACACCTTC.

The chain employs TRBV11-2 and TRBJ2-3, with D perhaps being TRBD1 or TRBD2 (5 bases each). The CDR3 length is 14 residues. Between the trimmed V and J ends, which lost 5 bases and 0 bases, there was a span of 9 bases. Per germline, CDR1 SGHAT and CDR2 FQNNGV. The CDR3 DNA reads as TGTGCCAGCAGCGTAAGGGACAGCACAGATACGCAGTATTTT. Protein: CASSVRDSTDTQYF.

V gene TRBV29-1 combines with J gene TRBJ2-3; no clear D gene. This CDR3 region has 14 residues. Germline CDR1 reads SQVTM; CDR2 reads ANQGSEA. V lost 4 bases and J lost 0, with 11 bases in between. In DNA form, the CDR3 reads TGCAGCGTTGTTTTGGGTCCGAGCACAGATACGCAGTATTTT. This encodes CSVVLGPSTDTQYF.

A few counts support this clonotype. This rearrangement joins TRBV29-1 to TRBJ2-5, with D perhaps matching TRBD2 (5 bases). This CDR3 contains 14 residues. V lost 3 bases and J lost 3, with 14 bases in between. Germline CDR1 SQVTM, CDR2 ANQGSEA. CDR3 bases: TGCAGCGTTGAGATGGGCGGAGGTAAAGAGACCCAGTACTTC. This gives the protein CSVEMGGGKETQYF.

This sequence joins TRBV5-1 and TRBJ1-2; D not certain. CDR3 size: 15 residues. The germline V gene encodes CDR1 SGHRS and CDR2 YFSETQ. Trimming removed 2 bases from V and 2 bases from J, with 13 bases in between. This CDR3 is CASSFPGLENYGYTF. The CDR3 DNA reads TGCGCCAGCAGCTTCCCGGGTCTTGAGAACTATGGCTACACCTTC.

Details on this clonotype: A much larger clone lies a single base off, so this may be a read error. This chain connects TRBV7-2 to TRBJ2-5, with D possibly matching TRBD1 (6 bases). Germline CDR1 and CDR2: SGHTA and FQGNSA. This CDR3 has 14 amino acids. The CDR3 loop is CAGSPTATGARQYF. Written as DNA, the CDR3 is TGTGCCGGCAGCCCGACCGCGACAGGTGCGAGGCAGTACTTC.

The chain carries TRBV7-8 and TRBJ2-1; D is perhaps TRBD2 (7 bases). V shed 6 bases and J shed 8 bases, with 14 bases lying between them. The CDR3 runs to 13 residues. CDR1 and CDR2 (germline): SGHVS, FQNEAQ. CDR3 DNA sequence: TGTGCCAGCAGGAGGGGGGGGGATTATGAGCAGTTCTTC. It encodes CASRRGGDYEQFF.

The chain uses TRBV5-1 and TRBJ1-6; no definite D call. Germline V gene lookup returns CDR1 SGHRS and CDR2 YFSETQ. V lost 0 bases to trimming and J lost 0 bases, with 13 bases between them. The CDR3 consists of 18 residues. CDR3 region: CASSLAGATSSYNSPLHF. The CDR3 nucleotides read TGCGCCAGCAGCTTGGCGGGAGCCACCAGCTCCTATAATTCACCCCTCCACTTT.

This clonotype was seen only a few times. V and J are TRBV20-1 and TRBJ2-1; D call uncertain. The germline V and J ends were trimmed by 4 bases and 3 bases, with 16 bases remaining between them. Looked up from germline, CDR1 is DFQATT and CDR2 is SNEGSKA (reference sequence). CDR3 length equals 15 residues. CDR3: CSANGRRTLYNEQFF. CDR3 sequence (DNA): TGCAGTGCTAATGGTAGGCGGACCCTCTACAATGAGCAGTTCTTC.

This rearrangement joins TRBV11-1 to TRBJ1-4; 7 nucleotides line up with TRBD1. Germline CDR1 is SGHAT and CDR2 is FQDESV (reference sequence). This CDR3 spans 21 amino acids. Losses at the gene ends were 5 bases for V and 5 bases for J; bases not matched to a gene: 26. CDR3 sequence (DNA): TGTGCCAGCAGCATCCTCCCCTTAGGTCCAGAGCTTTTACAGGGGAATGAAAAACTGTTTTTT. Translated: CASSILPLGPELLQGNEKLFF.

The gene calls are TRBV19 and TRBJ1-1; D uncertain. The CDR3 is 13 residues long. Germline CDR1 is LNHDA and CDR2 is SQIVND (reference sequence). The germline V and J ends were trimmed by 8 bases and 3 bases, with 13 bases remaining between them. CDR3: CASSDTQDTEAFF. As DNA, the CDR3 is TGTGCCAGTTCAGACACCCAGGACACTGAAGCTTTCTTT.

The table lists this clonotype with a few counts. The chain links TRBV7-2 to TRBJ2-4; D uncertain. The closer fit of TRBJ2-7 to the DNA end suggests the J call may be wrong. CDR1 and CDR2 from the germline V gene are SGHTA and FQGNSA. CDR3 size: 14 residues. CDR3 DNA: TGTGCCAGCAGCTTACAGGTATTAACCTACGAGCAGTACTTC. It yields the protein CASSLQVLTYEQYF.

This clonotype was seen more than once but under ten times. This chain links TRBV9 with TRBJ2-4, with D possibly TRBD2 on 6 matching bases. The last part of the DNA fits TRBJ2-7 better; the J call may be wrong. Germline V CDR1 and CDR2: SGDLS, YYNGEE. The CDR3 consists of 13 residues. CDR3 amino acids: CASSYLLEGEQYF. Here the CDR3 DNA reads TGTGCCAGCAGCTACCTACTGGAGGGCGAGCAGTACTTC.